This TCR beta chain was obtained from a study of CD8+ T cells in alopecia areata. Documented treatment: oral pan-JAK inhibitor, 5-10 mg twice daily. Isolation of CD4+ and CD8+ T cells from PBMCs was achieved by sorting. cDNA prepared by RNA extraction and subsequent reverse transcription served as the template for sequencing. Repertoires were generated with immunoSEQ multiplex PCR, while TCRdb's copy carries only in-frame clones and drops some. Of roughly 190,000 clones listed, roughly three fifths are singletons. The clonotype was recovered from a human donor with alopecia areata. The material was CD4+ T cells sorted from blood, obtained around week 49, from a patient treated with tofacitinib.

This chain's CDR3 is CAIRDRAYEQYF. The DNA of the CDR3 is TGTGCCATCCGGGACAGGGCCTACGAGCAGTACTTC. The rearrangement uses TRBV10-3 and TRBJ2-7; 9 bases agree with TRBD1. Trimming removed 8 bases from V and 2 bases from J; junction bases left unmatched: 1. The CDR3 is 12 residues long. Germline loops: CDR1 ENHRY, CDR2 SYGVKD.